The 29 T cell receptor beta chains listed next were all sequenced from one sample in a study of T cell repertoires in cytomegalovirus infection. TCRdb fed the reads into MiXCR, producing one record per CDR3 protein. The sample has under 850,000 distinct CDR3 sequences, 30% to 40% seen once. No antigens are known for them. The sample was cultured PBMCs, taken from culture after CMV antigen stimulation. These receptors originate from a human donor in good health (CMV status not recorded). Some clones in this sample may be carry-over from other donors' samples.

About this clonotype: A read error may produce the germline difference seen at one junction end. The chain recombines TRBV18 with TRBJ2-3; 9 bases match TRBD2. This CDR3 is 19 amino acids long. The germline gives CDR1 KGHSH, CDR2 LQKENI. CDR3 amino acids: CASSPLAGEVTLSTDKQYF. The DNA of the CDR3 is TGTGCCAGCTCACCTTTAGCGGGAGAAGTAACGTTGAGCACAGATAAGCAGTATTTT.

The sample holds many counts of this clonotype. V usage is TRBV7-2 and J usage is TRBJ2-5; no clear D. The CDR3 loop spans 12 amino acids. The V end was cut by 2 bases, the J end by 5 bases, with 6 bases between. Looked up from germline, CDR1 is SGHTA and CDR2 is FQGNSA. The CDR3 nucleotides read TGTGCCAGCAGCTTAAATGGGGAGACCCAGTACTTC. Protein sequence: CASSLNGETQYF.

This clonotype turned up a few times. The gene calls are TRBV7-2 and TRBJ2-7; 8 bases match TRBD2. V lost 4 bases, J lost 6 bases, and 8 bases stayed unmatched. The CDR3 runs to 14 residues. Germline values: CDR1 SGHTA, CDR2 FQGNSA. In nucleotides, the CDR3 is TGTGCCAGCAGCTCGGACTTCGGGGGGGTCGAGCAGTACTTC. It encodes CASSSDFGGVEQYF. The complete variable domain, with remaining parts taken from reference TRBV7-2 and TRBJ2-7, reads GAGVSQSPSNKVTEKGKDVELRCDPISGHTALYWYRQSLGQGLEFLIYFQGNSAPDKSGLPSDRFSAERTGGSVSTLTIQRTQQEDSAVYLCASSSDFGGVEQYFGPGTRLTVT.

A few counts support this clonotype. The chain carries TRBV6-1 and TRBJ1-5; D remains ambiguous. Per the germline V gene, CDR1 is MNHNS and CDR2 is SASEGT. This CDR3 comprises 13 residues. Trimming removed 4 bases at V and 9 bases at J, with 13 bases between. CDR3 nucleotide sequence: TGTGCCAGCAGTGGGACGGCAGATGGGCCCCAGCATTTT. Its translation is CASSGTADGPQHF.

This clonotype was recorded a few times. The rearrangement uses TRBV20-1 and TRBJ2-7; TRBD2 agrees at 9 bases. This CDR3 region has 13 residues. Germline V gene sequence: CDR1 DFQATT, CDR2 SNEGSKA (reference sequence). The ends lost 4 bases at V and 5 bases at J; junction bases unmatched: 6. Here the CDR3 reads CSATGLAENEQYF. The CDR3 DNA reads TGCAGTGCTACGGGACTAGCTGAGAACGAGCAGTACTTC.

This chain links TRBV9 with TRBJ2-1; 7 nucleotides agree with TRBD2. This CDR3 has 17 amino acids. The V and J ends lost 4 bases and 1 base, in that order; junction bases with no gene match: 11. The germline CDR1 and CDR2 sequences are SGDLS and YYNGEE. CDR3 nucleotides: TGTGCCAGCAGCATCACATTAGGGACTACATCCTACAATGAGCAGTTCTTC. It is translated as CASSITLGTTSYNEQFF.

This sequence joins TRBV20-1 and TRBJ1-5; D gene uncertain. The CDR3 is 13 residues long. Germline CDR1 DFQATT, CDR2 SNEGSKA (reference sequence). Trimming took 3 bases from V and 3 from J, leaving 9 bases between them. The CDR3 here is CSARSGVNQPQHF. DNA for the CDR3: TGCAGTGCTAGGAGTGGAGTCAATCAGCCCCAGCATTTT.

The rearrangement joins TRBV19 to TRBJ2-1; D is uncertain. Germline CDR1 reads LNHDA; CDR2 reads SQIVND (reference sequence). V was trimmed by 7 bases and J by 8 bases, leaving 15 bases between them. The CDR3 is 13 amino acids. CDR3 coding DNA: TGTGCCAGTAATCCGCGTGGGTCCGATGAGCAGTTCTTC. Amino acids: CASNPRGSDEQFF.

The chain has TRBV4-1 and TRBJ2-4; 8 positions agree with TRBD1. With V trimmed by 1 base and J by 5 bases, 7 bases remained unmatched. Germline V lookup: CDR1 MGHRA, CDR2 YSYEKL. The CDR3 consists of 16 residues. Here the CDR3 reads CASSQGPGTGENIQYF. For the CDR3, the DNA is TGCGCCAGCAGCCAAGGCCCGGGGACAGGAGAAAACATTCAGTACTTC.

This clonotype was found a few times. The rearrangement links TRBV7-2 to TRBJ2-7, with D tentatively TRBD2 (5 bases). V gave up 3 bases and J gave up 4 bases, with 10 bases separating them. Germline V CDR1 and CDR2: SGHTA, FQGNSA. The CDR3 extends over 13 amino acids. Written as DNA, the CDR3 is TGTGCCAGCAGCTTTCGGCGGACTTACGAGCAGTACTTC. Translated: CASSFRRTYEQYF.

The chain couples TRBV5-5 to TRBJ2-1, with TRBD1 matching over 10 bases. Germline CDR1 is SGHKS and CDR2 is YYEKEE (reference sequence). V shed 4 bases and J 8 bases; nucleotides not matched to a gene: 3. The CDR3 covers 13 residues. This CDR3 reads CASSRQGADEQFF. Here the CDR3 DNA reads TGTGCCAGCAGCAGACAGGGGGCCGATGAGCAGTTCTTC.

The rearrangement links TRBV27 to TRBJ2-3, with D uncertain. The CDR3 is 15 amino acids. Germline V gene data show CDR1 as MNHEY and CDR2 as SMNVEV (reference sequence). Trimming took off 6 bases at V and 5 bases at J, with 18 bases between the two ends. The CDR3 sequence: CASRINRISQDTQYF. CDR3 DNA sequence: TGTGCCAGCAGGATAAACCGAATCTCACAAGATACGCAGTATTTT.

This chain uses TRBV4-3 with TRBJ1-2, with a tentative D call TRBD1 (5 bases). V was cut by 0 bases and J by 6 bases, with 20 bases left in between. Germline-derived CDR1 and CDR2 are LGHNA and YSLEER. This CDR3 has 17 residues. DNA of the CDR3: TGCGCCAGCAGCCAAGATCCGGGGACGGGCCCATTGAATGGCTACACCTTC. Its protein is CASSQDPGTGPLNGYTF.

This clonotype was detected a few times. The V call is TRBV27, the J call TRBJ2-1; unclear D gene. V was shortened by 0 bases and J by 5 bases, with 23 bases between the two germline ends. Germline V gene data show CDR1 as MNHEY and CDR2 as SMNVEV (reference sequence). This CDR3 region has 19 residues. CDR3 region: CASSLSSRTPGTENNEQFF. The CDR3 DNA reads TGTGCCAGCAGTTTATCTAGCCGAACTCCGGGCACCGAAAACAATGAGCAGTTCTTC.

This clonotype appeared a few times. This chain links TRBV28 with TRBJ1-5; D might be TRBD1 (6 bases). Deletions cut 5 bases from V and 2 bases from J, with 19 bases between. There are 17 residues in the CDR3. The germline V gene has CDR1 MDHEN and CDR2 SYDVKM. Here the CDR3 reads CASSGGAGPRGNQPQHF. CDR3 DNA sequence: TGTGCCAGCAGTGGGGGGGCGGGGCCCCGCGGCAATCAGCCCCAGCATTTT.

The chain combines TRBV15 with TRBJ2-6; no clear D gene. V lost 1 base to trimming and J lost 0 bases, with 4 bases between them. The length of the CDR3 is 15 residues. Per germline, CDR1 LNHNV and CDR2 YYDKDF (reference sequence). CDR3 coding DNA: TGTGCCACCAGCAGAGGGAACTCTGGGGCCAACGTCCTGACTTTC. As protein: CATSRGNSGANVLTF.

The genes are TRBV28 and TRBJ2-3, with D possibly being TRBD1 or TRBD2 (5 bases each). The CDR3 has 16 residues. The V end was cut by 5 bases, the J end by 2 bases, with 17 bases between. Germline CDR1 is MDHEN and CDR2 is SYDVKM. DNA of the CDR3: TGTGCCAGCAGTGGGGGTTCGGACACCCTCACAGATACGCAGTATTTT. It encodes CASSGGSDTLTDTQYF.

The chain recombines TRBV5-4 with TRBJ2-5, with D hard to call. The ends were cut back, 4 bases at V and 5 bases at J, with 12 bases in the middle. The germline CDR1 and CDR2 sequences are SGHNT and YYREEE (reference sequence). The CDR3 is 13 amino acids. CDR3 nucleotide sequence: TGTGCCAGCAGCCCCGACGCCTTGGAGACCCAGTACTTC. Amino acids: CASSPDALETQYF. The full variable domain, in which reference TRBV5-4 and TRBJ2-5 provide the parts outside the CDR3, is ETGVTQSPTHLIKTRGQQVTLRCSSQSGHNTVSWYQQALGQGPQFIFQYYREEENGRGNFPPRFSGLQFPNYSSELNVNALELDDSALYLCASSPDALETQYFGPGTRLLVL.

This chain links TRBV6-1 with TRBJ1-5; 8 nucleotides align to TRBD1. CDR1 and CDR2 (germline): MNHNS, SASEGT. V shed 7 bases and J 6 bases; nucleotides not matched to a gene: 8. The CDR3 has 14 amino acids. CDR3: CASIRTGKGQPQHF. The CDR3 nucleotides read TGTGCCAGCATTAGGACAGGGAAAGGTCAGCCCCAGCATTTT.

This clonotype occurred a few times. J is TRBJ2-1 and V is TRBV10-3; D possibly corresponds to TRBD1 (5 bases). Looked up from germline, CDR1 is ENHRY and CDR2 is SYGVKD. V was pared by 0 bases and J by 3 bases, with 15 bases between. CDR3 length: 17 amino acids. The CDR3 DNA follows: TGTGCCATCAGTGAGTCTGGTGGGGCTAGTAACTACAATGAGCAGTTCTTC. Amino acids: CAISESGGASNYNEQFF.

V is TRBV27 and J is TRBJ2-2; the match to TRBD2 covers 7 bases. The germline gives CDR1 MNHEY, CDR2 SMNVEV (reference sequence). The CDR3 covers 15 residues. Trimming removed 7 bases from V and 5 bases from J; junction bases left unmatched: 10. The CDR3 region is CASNFRAGRTGELFF. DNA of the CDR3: TGTGCCAGCAATTTCCGAGCGGGAAGGACCGGGGAGCTGTTTTTT.

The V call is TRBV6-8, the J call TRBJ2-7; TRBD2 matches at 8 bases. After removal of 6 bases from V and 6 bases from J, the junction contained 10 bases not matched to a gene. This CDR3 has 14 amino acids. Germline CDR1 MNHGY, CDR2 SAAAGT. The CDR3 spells CASRPGLGPIEQYF. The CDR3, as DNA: TGTGCCAGCAGGCCGGGACTAGGTCCTATCGAGCAGTACTTC.

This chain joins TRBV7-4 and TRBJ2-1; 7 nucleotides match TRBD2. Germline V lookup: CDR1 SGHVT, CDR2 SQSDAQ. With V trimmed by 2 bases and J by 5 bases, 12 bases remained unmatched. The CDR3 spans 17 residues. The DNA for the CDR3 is TGTGCCAGCAGCTTACTGGGAGCGGGACTTTTCGACAATGAGCAGTTCTTC. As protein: CASSLLGAGLFDNEQFF. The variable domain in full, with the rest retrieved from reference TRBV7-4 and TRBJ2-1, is GAGVSQSPRYKVAKRGRDVALRCDSISGHVTLYWYRQTLGQGSEVLTYSQSDAQRDKSGRPSGRFSAERPERSVSTLKIQRTEQGDSAVYLCASSLLGAGLFDNEQFFGPGTRLTVL.

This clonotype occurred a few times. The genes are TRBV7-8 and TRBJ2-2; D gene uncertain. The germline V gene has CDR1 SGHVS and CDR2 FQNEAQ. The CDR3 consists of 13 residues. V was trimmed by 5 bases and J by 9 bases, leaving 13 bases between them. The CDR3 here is CASSPAWSWELFF. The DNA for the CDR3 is TGTGCCAGCAGCCCGGCTTGGTCCTGGGAGCTGTTTTTT.

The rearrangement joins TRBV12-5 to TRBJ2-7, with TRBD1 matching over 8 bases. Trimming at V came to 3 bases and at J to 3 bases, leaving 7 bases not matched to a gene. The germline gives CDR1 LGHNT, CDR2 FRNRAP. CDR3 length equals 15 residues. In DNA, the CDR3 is TGTGCTAGTGGTTTTGGGGGAGACAGGGGCTACGAGCAGTACTTC. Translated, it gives CASGFGGDRGYEQYF.

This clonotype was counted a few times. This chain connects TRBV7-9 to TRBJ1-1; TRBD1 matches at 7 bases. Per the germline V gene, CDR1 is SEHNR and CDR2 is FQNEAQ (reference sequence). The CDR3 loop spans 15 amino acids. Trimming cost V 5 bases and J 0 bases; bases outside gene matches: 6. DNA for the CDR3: TGTGCCAGCAGCCAACGACAGGGATTGAACACTGAAGCTTTCTTT. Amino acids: CASSQRQGLNTEAFF. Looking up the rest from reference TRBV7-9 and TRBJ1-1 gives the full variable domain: DTGVSQNPRHKITKRGQNVTFRCDPISEHNRLYWYRQTLGQGPEFLTYFQNEAQLEKSRLLSDRFSAERPKGSFSTLEIQRTEQGDSAMYLCASSQRQGLNTEAFFGQGTRLTVV.

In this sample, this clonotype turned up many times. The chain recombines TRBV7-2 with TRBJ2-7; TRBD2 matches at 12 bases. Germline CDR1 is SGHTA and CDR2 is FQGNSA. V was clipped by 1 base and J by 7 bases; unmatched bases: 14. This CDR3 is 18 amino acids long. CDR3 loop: CASSLVHRVGLAGGEQYF. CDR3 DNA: TGTGCCAGCAGCTTAGTCCACAGGGTTGGGCTAGCGGGAGGGGAGCAGTACTTC.

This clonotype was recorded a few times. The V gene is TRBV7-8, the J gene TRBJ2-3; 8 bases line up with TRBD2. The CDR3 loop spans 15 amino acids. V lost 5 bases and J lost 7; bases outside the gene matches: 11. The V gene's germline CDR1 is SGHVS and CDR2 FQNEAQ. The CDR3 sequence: CASSLGRAGANTQYF. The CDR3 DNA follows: TGTGCCAGCAGCCTAGGGCGAGCGGGAGCAAATACGCAGTATTTT.

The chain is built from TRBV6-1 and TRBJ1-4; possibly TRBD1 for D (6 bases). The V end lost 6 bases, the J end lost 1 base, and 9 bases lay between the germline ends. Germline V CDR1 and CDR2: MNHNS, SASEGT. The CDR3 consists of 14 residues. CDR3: CASSPQGTNEKLFF. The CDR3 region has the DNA TGTGCCAGCAGCCCACAGGGAACTAATGAAAAACTGTTTTTT.